In its sample, the clone carrying this T cell receptor beta chain was seen once. The J segment lost 8 bases and the V segment lost 2 bases, leaving 2 bases of the junction unmatched. The CDR3 extends over 13 amino acids. The germline V gene encodes CDR1 ENHRY and CDR2 SYGVKD. These data are taken from a study of blood T cell repertoires in COVID-19. In the study overall: The origin of the acute and convalescent COVID-19 samples was the United States, Italy and Spain. Sample material is recorded as cDNA or gDNA derived from T cells, B-cell-depleted T cells, or PBMCs.

In the original analysis: It was from reference gene primer amplification that nucleated cell counts were estimated. Sequencing was performed with immunoSEQ multiplex PCR; in TCRdb, only in-frame clones are kept and a portion is missing. V, J and clone size are those of that table, while D and trimming were read from the DNA. The sample lists under 250,000 clones, roughly 90% occurring once. The sequencing sample was made of peripheral blood. The chain recombines TRBV10-3 with TRBJ1-4; 7 bases match TRBD1. The receptor was derived from a woman in her sixties with acute or convalescent COVID-19. CDR3 in amino acids: CAISEGTVEKLFF. The CDR3 nucleotides are TGTGCCATCAGTGAGGGGACAGTCGAAAAACTGTTTTTT.